These 20 T cell receptor beta chains were all obtained from the same sample, sequenced in a study of cytomegalovirus exposure and HLA in healthy donors. A multiplex PCR was run with 60 Vbeta primers and 13 Jbeta primers. Libraries were prepared by immunoSEQ multiplex PCR; TCRdb keeps only in-frame clonotypes and omits some of them. The sample carries about 190,000 clones, approximately 87% recorded once. The sequencing sample was made of PBMCs. The receptors here all came from a young man in good health and CMV-seronegative.

The chain links TRBV19 to TRBJ1-2; no clear D. V shed 7 bases and J shed 0 bases, with 9 bases lying between them. Germline values: CDR1 LNHDA, CDR2 SQIVND (reference sequence). This CDR3 has 13 amino acids. CDR3 sequence: CASNRRTNYGYTF. DNA for the CDR3: TGTGCCAGTAATCGCAGAACTAACTATGGCTACACCTTC. Complete variable domain (other parts from reference TRBV19 and TRBJ1-2): DGGITQSPKYLFRKEGQNVTLSCEQNLNHDAMYWYRQDPGQGLRLIYYSQIVNDFQKGDIAEGYSVSREKKESFPLTVTSAQKNPTAFYLCASNRRTNYGYTFGSGTRLTVV.

The rearrangement links TRBV28 to TRBJ2-6, with 7 nucleotides matching TRBD1. In germline, CDR1 is MDHEN, CDR2 SYDVKM. This CDR3 has 18 residues. The V and J ends lost 6 bases and 0 bases, in that order; junction bases with no gene match: 11. The CDR3 is CASSVPGQPRSGANVLTF. The CDR3 nucleotides read TGTGCCAGCAGCGTACCGGGACAGCCCCGCTCTGGGGCCAACGTCCTGACTTTC.

A word on this clone: The junction departs from the called germline gene at one end, perhaps through a read error. The V call is TRBV2, the J call TRBJ2-1, with D unresolved. This CDR3 has 15 residues. Per the germline V gene, CDR1 is SNHLY and CDR2 is FYNNEI. The CDR3 loop reads CTSSEDRVKNNEQFF. In DNA, the CDR3 is TGTACCAGCAGTGAAGATCGGGTAAAAAACAATGAGCAGTTCTTC.

The rearrangement joins TRBV5-6 to TRBJ1-6, with D possibly being TRBD1 (5 bases). V gave up 6 bases and J gave up 4 bases, with 11 bases separating them. Germline V gene data show CDR1 as SGHDT and CDR2 as YYEEEE. The CDR3 length is 14 residues. In DNA, the CDR3 is TGTGCCAGCACCGTGACAGATTATAATTCACCCCTCCACTTT. As protein: CASTVTDYNSPLHF.

This clone was observed once. The chain employs TRBV18 and TRBJ2-7; TRBD1 agrees at 10 bases. V shed 2 bases and J 4 bases; nucleotides not matched to a gene: 2. Per germline, CDR1 KGHSH and CDR2 LQKENI. The CDR3 has 14 amino acids. Here the CDR3 reads CASSPGDRGYEQYF. The CDR3 region has the DNA TGTGCCAGCTCACCAGGGGACAGGGGTTACGAGCAGTACTTC.

The chain couples TRBV28 to TRBJ2-7; a possible D gene is TRBD2 (6 bases). In germline, CDR1 is MDHEN, CDR2 SYDVKM. V lost 10 bases and J lost 4, with 17 bases in between. This CDR3 region has 13 residues. The DNA for the CDR3 is TGTGCCACCGGGACTCCAATGCTATACGAGCAGTACTTC. Translating gives CATGTPMLYEQYF.

J is TRBJ1-5 and V is TRBV30, with D unresolved. CDR3 length: 13 amino acids. CDR1 and CDR2 (germline): GTSNPN, SVGIG (reference sequence). Deletions cut 3 bases from V and 7 bases from J, with 13 bases between. The CDR3 DNA reads as TGTGCCTGGAGCCCCCCGGGAACGCAGCCCCAGCATTTT. Protein: CAWSPPGTQPQHF.

V gene TRBV11-2 combines with J gene TRBJ2-2; D call uncertain. The CDR3 totals 13 residues. CDR1 and CDR2 (germline): SGHAT, FQNNGV. V was trimmed by 3 bases and J by 0 bases, leaving 2 bases between them. Here the CDR3 DNA reads TGTGCCAGCAGCTTCGCGAACACCGGGGAGCTGTTTTTT. As protein: CASSFANTGELFF. The full variable domain, rest sourced from reference TRBV11-2 and TRBJ2-2, is EAGVAQSPRYKIIEKRQSVAFWCNPISGHATLYWYQQILGQGPKLLIQFQNNGVVDDSQLPKDRFSAERLKGVDSTLKIQPAKLEDSAVYLCASSFANTGELFFGEGSRLTVL.

The chain is built from TRBV7-9 and TRBJ2-7; D is unresolved. This CDR3 region has 16 residues. The V end was cut by 4 bases, the J end by 3 bases, with 19 bases between. Germline CDR1 SEHNR, CDR2 FQNEAQ (reference sequence). The CDR3 spells CASSSYPERNFYEQYF. Written as DNA, the CDR3 is TGTGCCAGCAGCTCCTACCCCGAGAGAAATTTCTACGAGCAGTACTTC.

This sequence joins TRBV28 and TRBJ1-5; tentative D call: TRBD1 (5 bases). Germline lookup yields CDR1 MDHEN and CDR2 SYDVKM. This CDR3 spans 14 amino acids. The V gene lost 4 bases and the J gene lost 7 bases, with 14 bases spanning the gap. The CDR3 DNA sequence: TGTGCCAGCAGTTCTACAGGCGCATGGCAGCCCCAGCATTTT. Encoded protein: CASSSTGAWQPQHF.

J is TRBJ2-7 and V is TRBV13, with 12 bases that match TRBD1. The germline CDR1 and CDR2 sequences are PRHDT and FYEKMQ (reference sequence). V gave up 0 bases and J gave up 4 bases; unmatched junction bases: 7. The CDR3 has 17 residues. The CDR3 reads CASSLGPGTGGKYEQYF. CDR3 bases: TGTGCCAGCAGCTTAGGCCCCGGGACAGGGGGCAAATACGAGCAGTACTTC.

This clone was counted a few times. The chain employs TRBV11-3 and TRBJ2-2, with D hard to call. Per the germline V gene, CDR1 is SGHNT and CDR2 is YENEEA. The CDR3 length is 13 residues. The V and J ends lost 2 bases and 6 bases respectively, with 7 bases between them. The CDR3 region has the DNA TGTGCCAGCAGCTTACAAGGAGCCGGGGAGCTGTTTTTT. Translation: CASSLQGAGELFF.

V usage is TRBV5-1 and J usage is TRBJ2-1; D is uncertain. This CDR3 region has 13 residues. V was shortened by 1 base and J by 7 bases, with 9 bases between the two germline ends. CDR1 and CDR2 from the germline V gene are SGHRS and YFSETQ. The CDR3: CASSLPPMNEQFF. CDR3 bases: TGCGCCAGCAGCTTGCCACCTATGAATGAGCAGTTCTTC.

This chain joins TRBV5-4 and TRBJ2-1; maybe TRBD1 (6 bases). CDR1 and CDR2 from the germline V gene are SGHNT and YYREEE (reference sequence). The CDR3 is 15 amino acids. V was clipped by 7 bases and J by 0 bases, with 14 bases between them. The CDR3 DNA reads TGTGCCAGCGGGCCGGACAGAAGCTCCTACAATGAGCAGTTCTTC. This gives the protein CASGPDRSSYNEQFF.

The rearrangement joins TRBV5-1 to TRBJ1-2, with TRBD1 matching 7 bases. Germline V gene sequence: CDR1 SGHRS, CDR2 YFSETQ. Germline trimming cut 2 bases from V and 8 bases from J; bases unmatched to any gene: 3. CDR3 length equals 12 residues. CDR3 DNA: TGCGCCAGCAGCTTTCAGGGGGAGGGCTACACCTTC. This codes for CASSFQGEGYTF.

The chain carries TRBV28 and TRBJ1-6, with 7 bases matching TRBD1. CDR3 length: 15 residues. V was pared by 5 bases and J by 9 bases, with 10 bases of the junction left unmatched. Germline V gives CDR1 MDHEN, CDR2 SYDVKM. CDR3 residues: CASSPTDRDSSPLHF. Here the CDR3 DNA reads TGTGCCAGCAGTCCCACCGACAGGGATTCTTCACCCCTCCACTTT.

The V call is TRBV4-1, the J call TRBJ2-5; 11 bases align to TRBD2. V was pared by 0 bases and J by 4 bases, with 10 bases of the junction left unmatched. CDR3 length: 18 residues. CDR1 is MGHRA and CDR2 is YSYEKL in the germline V gene. CDR3 amino acids: CASSQDRMTSGKRETQYF. The CDR3, as DNA: TGCGCCAGCAGCCAAGATCGCATGACTAGCGGGAAAAGAGAGACCCAGTACTTC.

This clone was seen a handful of times. The chain is built from TRBV9 and TRBJ2-1; the D is unclear. The CDR3 is 14 residues long. Germline V gene lookup returns CDR1 SGDLS and CDR2 YYNGEE. The V end was cut by 2 bases, the J end by 1 base, with 7 bases between. CDR3 DNA sequence: TGTGCCAGCAGCGTCGTGGAGTCCTACAATGAGCAGTTCTTC. Its protein is CASSVVESYNEQFF. Complete variable domain (other parts from reference TRBV9 and TRBJ2-1): DSGVTQTPKHLITATGQRVTLRCSPRSGDLSVYWYQQSLDQGLQFLIQYYNGEERAKGNILERFSAQQFPDLHSELNLSSLELGDSALYFCASSVVESYNEQFFGPGTRLTVL.

About this clone itself: The junction shows a germline mismatch at one end, possibly a read error. This chain connects TRBV7-9 to TRBJ1-3; D remains unclear. CDR1 is SEHNR and CDR2 is FQNEAQ in the germline V gene (reference sequence). The CDR3 covers 16 residues. The chain's CDR3 is CSSSLRLAGAGNTIYF. The CDR3 region has the DNA TGTTCCAGCAGCTTAAGGCTCGCGGGCGCTGGAAACACCATATATTTT.

The V and J genes are TRBV11-2 and TRBJ2-3; 9 bases match TRBD2. Germline values: CDR1 SGHAT, CDR2 FQNNGV. This CDR3 contains 16 residues. The V and J ends lost 5 bases and 4 bases, in that order; junction bases with no gene match: 10. DNA of the CDR3: TGTGCCAGCAGCCCTAAAGCGGGAGGAATCGCAGATACGCAGTATTTT. Protein sequence: CASSPKAGGIADTQYF.